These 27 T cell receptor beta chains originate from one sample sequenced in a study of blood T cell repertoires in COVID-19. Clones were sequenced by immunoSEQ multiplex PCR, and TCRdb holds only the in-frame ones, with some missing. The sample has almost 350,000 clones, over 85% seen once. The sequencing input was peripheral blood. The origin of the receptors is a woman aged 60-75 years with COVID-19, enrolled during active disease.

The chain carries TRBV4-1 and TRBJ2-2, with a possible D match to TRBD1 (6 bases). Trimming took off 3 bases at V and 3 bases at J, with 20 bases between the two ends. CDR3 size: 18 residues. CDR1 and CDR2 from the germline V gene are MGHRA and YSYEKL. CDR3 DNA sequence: TGCGCCAGCAGCCATCCCTTCCAGACAGGCTTTTACACCGGGGAGCTGTTTTTT. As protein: CASSHPFQTGFYTGELFF.

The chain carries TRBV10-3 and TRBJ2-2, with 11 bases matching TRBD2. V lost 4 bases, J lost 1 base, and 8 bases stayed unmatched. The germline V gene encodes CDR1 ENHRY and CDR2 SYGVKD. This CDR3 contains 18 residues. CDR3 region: CAISAGLAGGLNTGELFF. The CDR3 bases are TGTGCCATCAGTGCTGGTCTAGCGGGGGGCCTGAACACCGGGGAGCTGTTTTTT.

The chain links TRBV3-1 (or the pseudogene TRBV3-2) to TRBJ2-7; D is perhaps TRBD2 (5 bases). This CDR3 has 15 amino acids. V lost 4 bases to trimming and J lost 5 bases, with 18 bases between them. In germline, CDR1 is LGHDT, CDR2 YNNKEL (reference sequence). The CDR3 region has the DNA TGTGCCAGCAGCCGCCCCGGGAATACACTCCACGAGCAGTACTTC. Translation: CASSRPGNTLHEQYF.

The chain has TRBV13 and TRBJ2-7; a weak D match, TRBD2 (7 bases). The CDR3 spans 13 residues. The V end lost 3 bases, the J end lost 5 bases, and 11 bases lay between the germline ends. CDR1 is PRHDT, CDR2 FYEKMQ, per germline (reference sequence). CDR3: CASSFGGPHEQYF. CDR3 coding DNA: TGTGCCAGCAGCTTCGGGGGGCCGCACGAGCAGTACTTC.

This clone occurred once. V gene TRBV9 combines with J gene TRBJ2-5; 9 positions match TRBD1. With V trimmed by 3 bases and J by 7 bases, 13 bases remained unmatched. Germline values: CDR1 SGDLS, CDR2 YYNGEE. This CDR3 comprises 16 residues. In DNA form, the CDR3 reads TGTGCCAGCAGCGCACCCCAGGGACAGGGTGGGGGGACCCAGTACTTC. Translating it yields CASSAPQGQGGGTQYF.

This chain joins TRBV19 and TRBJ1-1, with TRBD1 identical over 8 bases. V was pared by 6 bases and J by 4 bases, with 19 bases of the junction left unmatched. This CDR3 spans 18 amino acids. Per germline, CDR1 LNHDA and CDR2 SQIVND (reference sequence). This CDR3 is CASRTIRRQGARGTEAFF. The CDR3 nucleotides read TGTGCCAGTAGAACTATTCGCCGTCAGGGGGCGCGGGGCACTGAAGCTTTCTTT.

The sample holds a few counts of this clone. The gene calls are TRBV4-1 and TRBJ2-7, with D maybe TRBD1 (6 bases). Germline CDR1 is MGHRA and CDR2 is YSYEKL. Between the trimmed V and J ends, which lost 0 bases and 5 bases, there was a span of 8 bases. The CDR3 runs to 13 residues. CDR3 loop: CASSQDRGNEQYF. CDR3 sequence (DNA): TGCGCCAGCAGCCAAGATAGGGGGAACGAGCAGTACTTC.

In nucleotides, the CDR3 is TGTGCCAGCAGAGAGTTACCAGGACAGAACTATGGCTACACCTTC. Translating gives CASRELPGQNYGYTF. The rearrangement joins TRBV6-5 to TRBJ1-2; D is possibly TRBD1 (6 bases). V lost 6 bases and J 2 bases, leaving 16 bases between the germline ends. This CDR3 region has 15 residues. CDR1 is MNHEY, CDR2 SVGAGI, per germline.

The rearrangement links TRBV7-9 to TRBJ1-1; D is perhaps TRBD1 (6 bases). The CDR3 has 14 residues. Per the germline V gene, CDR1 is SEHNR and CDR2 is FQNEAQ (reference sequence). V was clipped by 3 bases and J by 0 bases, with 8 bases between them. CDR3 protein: CASSLGTMNTEAFF. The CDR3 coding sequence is TGTGCCAGCAGCTTGGGGACAATGAACACTGAAGCTTTCTTT.

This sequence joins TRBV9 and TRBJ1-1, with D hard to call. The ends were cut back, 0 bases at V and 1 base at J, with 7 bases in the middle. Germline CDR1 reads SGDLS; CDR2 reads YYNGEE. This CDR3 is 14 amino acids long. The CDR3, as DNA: TGTGCCAGCAGCGTAGATCCGAGGAACACTGAAGCTTTCTTT. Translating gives CASSVDPRNTEAFF.

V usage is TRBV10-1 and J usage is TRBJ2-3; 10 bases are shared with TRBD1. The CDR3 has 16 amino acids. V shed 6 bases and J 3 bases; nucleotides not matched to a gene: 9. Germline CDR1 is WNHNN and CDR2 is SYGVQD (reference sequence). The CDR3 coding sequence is TGCGCCAGCAGACTGAACGGGACAGGGGAAACAGATACGCAGTATTTT. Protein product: CASRLNGTGETDTQYF.

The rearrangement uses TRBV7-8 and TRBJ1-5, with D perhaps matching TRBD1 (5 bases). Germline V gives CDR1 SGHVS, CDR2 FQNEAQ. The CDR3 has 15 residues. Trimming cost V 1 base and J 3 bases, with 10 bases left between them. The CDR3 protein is CASSLGQGNNQPQHF. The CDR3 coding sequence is TGTGCCAGCAGCTTAGGGCAGGGAAACAATCAGCCCCAGCATTTT.

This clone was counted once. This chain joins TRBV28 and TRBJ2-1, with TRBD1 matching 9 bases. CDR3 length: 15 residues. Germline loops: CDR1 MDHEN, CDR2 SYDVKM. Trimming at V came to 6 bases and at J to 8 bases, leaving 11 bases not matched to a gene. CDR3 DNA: TGTGCCAGCAGGAGTGGAGGGACAGGGTTGTATGAGCAGTTCTTC. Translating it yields CASRSGGTGLYEQFF.

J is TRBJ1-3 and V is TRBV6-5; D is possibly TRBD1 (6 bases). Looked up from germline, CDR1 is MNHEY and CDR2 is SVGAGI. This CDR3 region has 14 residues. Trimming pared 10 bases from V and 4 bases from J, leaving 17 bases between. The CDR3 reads CATIGRGMGNTIYF. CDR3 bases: TGTGCCACGATAGGCAGGGGAATGGGAAACACCATATATTTT.

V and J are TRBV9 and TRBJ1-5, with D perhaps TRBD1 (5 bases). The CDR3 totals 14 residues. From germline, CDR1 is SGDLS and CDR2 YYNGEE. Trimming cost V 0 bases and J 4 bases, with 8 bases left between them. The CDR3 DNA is TGTGCCAGCAGCGTAGGGGCAGGGAATCAGCCCCAGCATTTT. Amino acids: CASSVGAGNQPQHF.

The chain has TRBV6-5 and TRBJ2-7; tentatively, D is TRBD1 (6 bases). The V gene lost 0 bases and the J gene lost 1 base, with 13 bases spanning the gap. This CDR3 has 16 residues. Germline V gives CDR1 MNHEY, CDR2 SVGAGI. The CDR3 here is CASSYSGYGTSYEQYF. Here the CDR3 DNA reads TGTGCCAGCAGTTACTCGGGTTATGGGACATCCTACGAGCAGTACTTC.

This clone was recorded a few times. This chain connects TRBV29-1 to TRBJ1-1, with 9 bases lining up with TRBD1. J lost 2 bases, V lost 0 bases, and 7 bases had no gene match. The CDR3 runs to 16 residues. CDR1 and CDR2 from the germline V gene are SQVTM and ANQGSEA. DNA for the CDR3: TGCAGCGTTGAAGACACAGGGGGCGTTCGAAACACTGAAGCTTTCTTT. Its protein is CSVEDTGGVRNTEAFF. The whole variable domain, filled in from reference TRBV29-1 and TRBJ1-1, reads SAVISQKPSRDICQRGTSLTIQCQVDSQVTMMFWYRQQPGQSLTLIATANQGSEATYESGFVIDKFPISRPNLTFSTLTVSNMSPEDSSIYLCSVEDTGGVRNTEAFFGQGTRLTVV.

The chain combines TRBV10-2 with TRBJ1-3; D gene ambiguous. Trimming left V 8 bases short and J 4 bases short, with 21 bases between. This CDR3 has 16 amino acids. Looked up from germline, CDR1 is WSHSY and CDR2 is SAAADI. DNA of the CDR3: TGCGCCAGCTACAGTGAAGTTTTGGGTTTCGGAAACACCATATATTTT. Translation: CASYSEVLGFGNTIYF.

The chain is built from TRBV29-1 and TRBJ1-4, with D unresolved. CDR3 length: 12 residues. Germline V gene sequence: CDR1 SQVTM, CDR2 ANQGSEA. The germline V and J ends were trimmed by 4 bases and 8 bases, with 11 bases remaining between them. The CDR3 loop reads CSVVDGREKLFF. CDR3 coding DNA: TGCAGCGTTGTGGATGGGAGGGAAAAACTGTTTTTT.

The CDR3 spells CASRPTGYEKLFF. CDR3 DNA sequence: TGTGCCAGCAGGCCGACAGGGTACGAAAAACTGTTTTTT. The chain combines TRBV2 with TRBJ1-4, with 7 bases identical to TRBD1. Germline CDR1 and CDR2: SNHLY and FYNNEI. The CDR3 is made up of 13 amino acids. The ends lost 6 bases at V and 8 bases at J; junction bases unmatched: 6.

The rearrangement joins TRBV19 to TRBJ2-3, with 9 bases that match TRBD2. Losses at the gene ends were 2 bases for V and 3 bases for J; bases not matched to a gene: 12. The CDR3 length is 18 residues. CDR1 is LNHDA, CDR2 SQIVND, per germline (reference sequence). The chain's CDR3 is CASSIRAGSGGSTDTQYF. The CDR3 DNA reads TGTGCCAGTAGTATAAGGGCGGGTAGCGGGGGATCGACAGATACGCAGTATTTT.

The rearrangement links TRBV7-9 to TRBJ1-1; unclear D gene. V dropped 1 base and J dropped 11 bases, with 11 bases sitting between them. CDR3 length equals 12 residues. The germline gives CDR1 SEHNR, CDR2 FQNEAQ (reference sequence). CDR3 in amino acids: CASSLGAEYAFF. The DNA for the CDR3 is TGTGCCAGCAGCTTAGGGGCCGAGTACGCTTTCTTT. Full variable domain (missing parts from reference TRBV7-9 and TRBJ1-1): DTGVSQNPRHKITKRGQNVTFRCDPISEHNRLYWYRQTLGQGPEFLTYFQNEAQLEKSRLLSDRFSAERPKGSFSTLEIQRTEQGDSAMYLCASSLGAEYAFFGQGTRLTVV.

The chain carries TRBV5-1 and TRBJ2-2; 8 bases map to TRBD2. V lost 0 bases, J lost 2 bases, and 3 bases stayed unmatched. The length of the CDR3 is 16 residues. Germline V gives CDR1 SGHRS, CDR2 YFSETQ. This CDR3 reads CASSLDRTSNTGELFF. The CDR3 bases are TGCGCCAGCAGCTTGGATCGGACTAGCAACACCGGGGAGCTGTTTTTT.

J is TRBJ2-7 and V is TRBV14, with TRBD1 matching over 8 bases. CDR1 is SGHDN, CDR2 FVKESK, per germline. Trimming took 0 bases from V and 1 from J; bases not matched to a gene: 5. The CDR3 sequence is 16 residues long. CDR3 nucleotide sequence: TGTGCCAGCAGCCAAGATAAAGGGACAGGATCCTACGAGCAGTACTTC. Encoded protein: CASSQDKGTGSYEQYF.

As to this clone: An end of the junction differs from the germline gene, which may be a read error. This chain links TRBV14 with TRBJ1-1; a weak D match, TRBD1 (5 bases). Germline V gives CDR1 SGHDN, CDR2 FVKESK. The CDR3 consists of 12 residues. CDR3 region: CASSQDSRQRLF. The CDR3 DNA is TGTGCCAGCAGCCAAGATTCCCGACAGAGACTCTTT.

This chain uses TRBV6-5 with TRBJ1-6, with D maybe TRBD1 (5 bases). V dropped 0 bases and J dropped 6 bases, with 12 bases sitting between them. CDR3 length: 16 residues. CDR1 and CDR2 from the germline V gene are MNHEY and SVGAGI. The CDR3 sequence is CASSYSLGALNSPLHF. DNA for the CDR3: TGTGCCAGCAGTTACTCGTTAGGGGCGCTTAATTCACCCCTCCACTTT.

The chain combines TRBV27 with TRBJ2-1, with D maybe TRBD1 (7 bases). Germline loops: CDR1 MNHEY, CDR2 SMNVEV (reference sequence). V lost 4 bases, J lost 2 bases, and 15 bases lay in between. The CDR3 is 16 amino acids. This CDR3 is CASSSLGGGTYNEQFF. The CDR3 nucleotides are TGTGCCAGCAGTTCCCTAGGAGGGGGCACCTACAATGAGCAGTTCTTC.